This record concerns one TCR beta chain sequence. Its cognate antigen is unknown. This sample was included in a study of graft-versus-host responses after intestinal transplantation. The study, taken as a whole, reports: Detection of GvH clones occurred in recipient marrow, and some had their first appearance in ileum or blood.

The ends lost 4 bases at V and 0 bases at J; junction bases unmatched: 3. Germline loops: CDR1 SGHDT, CDR2 YYEEEE. The CDR3 spans 16 residues. TCRdb's table, derived via immunoSEQ multiplex PCR, lists solely in-frame clones and lacks some. The profile shows tens of thousands of clones, roughly 96% of them singletons. Sequenced here: unstimulated CD8+ T cells sorted from spleen or lymph node cells, sampled before transplant. The sequence came from a human donor who was the organ donor for an intestinal transplant. This chain links TRBV5-6 with TRBJ2-6; 8 bases are shared with TRBD1. The chain's CDR3 is CASSRDRPSGANVLTF. In nucleotides, the CDR3 is TGTGCCAGCAGCCGGGACAGGCCCTCTGGGGCCAACGTCCTGACTTTC.